The entry below describes one T cell receptor (beta chain). This CDR3 spans 11 amino acids. V was cut by 7 bases and J by 8 bases, with 11 bases left in between. Germline CDR1 is MNHNY and CDR2 is SVGAGI (reference sequence). The record originates from a study of blood T cell repertoires in COVID-19. Across the study: Samples came from the United States, Italy and Spain, spanning acute and convalescent COVID-19. Sources were T cells, B-cell-depleted T cells, or PBMCs; the material itself was cDNA or gDNA.

Measured with immunoSEQ multiplex PCR; TCRdb has only the in-frame clones, and not every one. The sample includes roughly 110,000 clones, about 85% of them seen just once. The specimen was peripheral blood. The clonotype originates from a man aged 35 to 55 with acute or convalescent COVID-19. The V call is TRBV6-6, the J call TRBJ1-1; D remains unclear. The CDR3 protein is CASNSRQEAFF. In nucleotides, the CDR3 is TGTGCCAGCAACTCCCGCCAAGAAGCTTTCTTT.